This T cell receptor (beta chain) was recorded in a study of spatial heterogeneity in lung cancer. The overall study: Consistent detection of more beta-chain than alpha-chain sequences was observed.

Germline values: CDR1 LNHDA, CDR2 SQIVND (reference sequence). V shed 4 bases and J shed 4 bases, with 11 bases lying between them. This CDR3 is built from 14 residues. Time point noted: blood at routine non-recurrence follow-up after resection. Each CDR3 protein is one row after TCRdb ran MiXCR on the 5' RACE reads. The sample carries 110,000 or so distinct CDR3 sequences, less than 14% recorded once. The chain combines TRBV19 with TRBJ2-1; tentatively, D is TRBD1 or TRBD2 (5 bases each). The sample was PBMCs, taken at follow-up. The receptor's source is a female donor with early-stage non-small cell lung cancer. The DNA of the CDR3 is TGTGCCAGTAGTAACGGGACCATATACAATGAGCAGTTCTTC. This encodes CASSNGTIYNEQFF.